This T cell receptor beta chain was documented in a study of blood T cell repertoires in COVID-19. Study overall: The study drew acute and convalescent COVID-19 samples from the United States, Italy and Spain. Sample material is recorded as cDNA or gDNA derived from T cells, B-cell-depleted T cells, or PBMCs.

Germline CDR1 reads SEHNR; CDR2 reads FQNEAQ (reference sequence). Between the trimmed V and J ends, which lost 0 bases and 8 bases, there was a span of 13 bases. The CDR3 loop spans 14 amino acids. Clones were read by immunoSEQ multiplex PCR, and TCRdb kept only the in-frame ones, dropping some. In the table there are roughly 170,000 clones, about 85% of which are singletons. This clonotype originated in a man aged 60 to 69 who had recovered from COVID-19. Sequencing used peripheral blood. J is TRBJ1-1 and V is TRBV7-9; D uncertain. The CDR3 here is CASSLALDRQEAFF. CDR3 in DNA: TGTGCCAGCAGCTTAGCGCTAGACCGGCAGGAAGCTTTCTTT.